This entry describes one T cell receptor beta chain. CDR1 and CDR2 (germline): LGHNA, YNFKEQ. The CDR3 runs 14 residues. V shed 4 bases and J shed 2 bases, with 11 bases lying between them. This sample is part of a study of response to subunit inactivated influenza vaccine. A single record per CDR3 protein comes from TCRdb applying MiXCR to the RT-PCR reads. The sample has about 500,000 distinct CDR3 sequences, 15% to 20% seen once. This clonotype was obtained from a man in his fifties or sixties who received an inactivated influenza vaccine. J is TRBJ1-2 and V is TRBV4-2, with D uncertain. Sequencing was performed on CD4+ T cells sorted from PBMCs, taken around 25 months after vaccination. DNA of the CDR3: TGTGCCAGCAGCCCCGAGAGCGGCAACTATGGCTACACCTTC. Protein: CASSPESGNYGYTF.